The clone carrying this TCR beta chain was seen once. The data were obtained in a study of control samples from healthy donors and cancer patients. Germline V lookup: CDR1 SGHRS, CDR2 YFSETQ. There are 15 residues in the CDR3. J gave up 2 bases and V 4 bases, and 7 bases lay outside the gene matches. The data were produced by immunoSEQ multiplex PCR, yet TCRdb's version contains in-frame clones alone and is incomplete. The sample yields 150,000 to 200,000 clones, 88% seen once. The specimen sequenced was blood. This TCR derives from a woman aged 25 to 45 in good health. V and J are TRBV5-1 and TRBJ1-1, with 8 bases lining up with TRBD1. CDR3 region: CASSQRTGLNTEAFF. CDR3 in DNA: TGCGCCAGCAGCCAAAGGACAGGGTTAAACACTGAAGCTTTCTTT.